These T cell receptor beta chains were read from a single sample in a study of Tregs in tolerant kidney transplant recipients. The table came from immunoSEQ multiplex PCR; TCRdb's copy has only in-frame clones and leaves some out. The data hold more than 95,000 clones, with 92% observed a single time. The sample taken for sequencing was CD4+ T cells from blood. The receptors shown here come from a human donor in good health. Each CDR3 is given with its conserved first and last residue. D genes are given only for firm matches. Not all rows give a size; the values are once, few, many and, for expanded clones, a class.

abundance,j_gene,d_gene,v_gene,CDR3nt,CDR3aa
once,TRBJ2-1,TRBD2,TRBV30,TGTGCCTGGAAACCGGGACTAGTCTCCAATGAGCAGTTCTTC,CAWKPGLVSNEQFF
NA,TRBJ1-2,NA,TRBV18,TGTGCCAGCTCACCCTACTTTTACAGGGATGACTATGGCTACACCTTC,CASSPYFYRDDYGYTF
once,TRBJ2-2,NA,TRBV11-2,TGTGCCAGCAGCTTACAGCCGAACACCGGGGAGCTGTTTTTT,CASSLQPNTGELFF
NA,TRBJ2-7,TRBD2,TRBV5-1,TGCGCCAGCAGTCCGGGACTAGCGGGCTACGAGCAGTACTTC,CASSPGLAGYEQYF
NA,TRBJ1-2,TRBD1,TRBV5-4,TGTGCCAGCAGCTTTCCCCGACAGGGAGACTACACCTTC,CASSFPRQGDYTF
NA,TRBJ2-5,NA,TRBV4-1,TGCGCCAGCAGCCGCCAGCTTAACCAAGAGACCCAGTACTTC,CASSRQLNQETQYF
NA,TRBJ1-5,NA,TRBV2,TGTGCCAGCAGCCTCGGGGGGGTAGGCGTTGGCAATCAGCCCCAGCATTTT,CASSLGGVGVGNQPQHF
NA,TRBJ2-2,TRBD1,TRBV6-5,TGTGCCAGCACAGCCGACAGGGGGCGGGCCGGGGAGCTGTTTTTT,CASTADRGRAGELFF
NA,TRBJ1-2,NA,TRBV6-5,TGTGCCAGCAGTCACGGGGGGCTGGGTGGCTACACCTTC,CASSHGGLGGYTF
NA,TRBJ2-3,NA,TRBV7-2,TGTGCCAGCAGCGGTGCCCGCTTGGATACGCAGTATTTT,CASSGARLDTQYF
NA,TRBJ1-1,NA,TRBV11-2,TGTGCCAGCAGCTTATTGGGGGGATCTGAAGCTTTCTTT,CASSLLGGSEAFF
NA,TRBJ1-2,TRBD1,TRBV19,TGTGCCAGTAGTACGGACAGGGTGGGATTCTATGGCTACACCTTC,CASSTDRVGFYGYTF
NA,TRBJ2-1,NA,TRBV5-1,TGCGCCAGCAGGGGGTATGAGGATGTCAATGAGCAGTTCTTC,CASRGYEDVNEQFF
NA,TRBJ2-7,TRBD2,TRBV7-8,TGTGCCAGCAGCTTCCTGGTAGCGGGGTCCTACGAGCAGTACTTC,CASSFLVAGSYEQYF
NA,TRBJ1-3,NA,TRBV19,TGTGCCAGTAGTTCTCACAGGTCCTCTGGAAACACCATATATTTT,CASSSHRSSGNTIYF
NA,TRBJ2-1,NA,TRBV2,TGTGCCACCGGGGCGCCGGCCCCTTACAATGAGCAGTTCTTC,CATGAPAPYNEQFF
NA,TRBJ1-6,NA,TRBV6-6,TGTGCCAGCAGTTTAGACGGGAATTCACCCCTCCACTTT,CASSLDGNSPLHF
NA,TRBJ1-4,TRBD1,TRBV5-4,TGTGCCAGCAGCCGAGGACAGGCGAGAAATGAAAAACTGTTTTTT,CASSRGQARNEKLFF
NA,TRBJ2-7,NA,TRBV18,TGTGCCAGCTCACCAAGGCCTAGAACGCCCTACGAGCAGTACTTC,CASSPRPRTPYEQYF
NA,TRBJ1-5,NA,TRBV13,TGTGCCAGCAGCAGCAGGGGCCTTCCGCCCCAGCATTTT,CASSSRGLPPQHF
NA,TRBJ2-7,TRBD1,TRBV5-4,TGTGCCAGCAGACTTACCGCCGGGACAGGACGCTCCTACGAGCAGTACTTC,CASRLTAGTGRSYEQYF
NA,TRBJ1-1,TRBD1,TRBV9,TGTGCCAGCAGGGCCACGGGACAGCTGAACACTGAAGCTTTCTTT,CASRATGQLNTEAFF
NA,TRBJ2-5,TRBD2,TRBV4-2,TGTGCCAGCAGCCAAGAGCGGGAGGGCCCAGAGACCCAGTACTTC,CASSQEREGPETQYF
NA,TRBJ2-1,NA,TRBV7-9,TGTGCCAGCAGCTTAGACCCGCGGCGCTCCTACAATGAGCAGTTCTTC,CASSLDPRRSYNEQFF
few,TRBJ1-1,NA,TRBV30,TGTGCCTGGAATGACGAGGCGAACACTGAAGCTTTCTTT,CAWNDEANTEAFF
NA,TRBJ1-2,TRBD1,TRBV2,TGTGCCAGCAGTGAAGGACAGGGACATGGCTACACCTTC,CASSEGQGHGYTF
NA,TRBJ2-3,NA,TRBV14,TGTGCCAGCAGCCAAAAGGGTATAAAGCAGTATTTT,CASSQKGIKQYF
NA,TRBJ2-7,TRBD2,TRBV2,TGTGCCAGCAGTGAATGGGGGGGAATTGTCCGCGGCGAGCAGTACTTC,CASSEWGGIVRGEQYF
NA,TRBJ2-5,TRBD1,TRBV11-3,TGTGCCAGCAGCCTGGGACAGCACCAAGAGACCCAGTACTTC,CASSLGQHQETQYF
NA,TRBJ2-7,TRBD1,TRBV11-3,TGTGCCAGCAGCTGGCTCCCCCGGGACAGGAGCTACGAGCAGTACTTC,CASSWLPRDRSYEQYF
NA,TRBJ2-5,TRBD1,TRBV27,TGTGCCTCGGGGGGACAGGGGGCGGGGGAGACCCAGTACTTC,CASGGQGAGETQYF
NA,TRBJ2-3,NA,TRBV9,TGTGCCAGCAGCAGGGACCTAACAGATACGCAGTATTTT,CASSRDLTDTQYF
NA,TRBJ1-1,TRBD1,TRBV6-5,TGTGCCAGCAGTTACACAACAGGGGTGAACACTGAAGCTTTCTTT,CASSYTTGVNTEAFF
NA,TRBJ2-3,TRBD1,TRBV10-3,TGTGCCACCCGACAGGGGCCTAGCACAGATACGCAGTATTTT,CATRQGPSTDTQYF
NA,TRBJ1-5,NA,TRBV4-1,TGCGCCAGCACCAATCAGCCCCAGCATTTT,CASTNQPQHF
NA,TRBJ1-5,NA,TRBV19,TGTGCCAGTAGCCAGGGACACGATAGCAATCAGCCCCAGCATTTT,CASSQGHDSNQPQHF
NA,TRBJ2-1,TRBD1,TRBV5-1,TGCGCCAGCAGGGACAGGGTAGGCAATGAGCAGTTCTTC,CASRDRVGNEQFF
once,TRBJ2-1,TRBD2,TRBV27,TGTGCCAGCAGTTTAGGCCCCGCGTATGGACTAGCGGGAGGACGGTCCTACAATGAGCAGTTCTTC,CASSLGPAYGLAGGRSYNEQFF
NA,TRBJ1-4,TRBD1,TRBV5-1,TGCGCCAGCAGTCGGGACAGCCGGGTTTCGGGGACTAATGAAAAACTGTTTTTT,CASSRDSRVSGTNEKLFF
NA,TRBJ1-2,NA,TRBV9,TGTGCCAGCAGCGGGCGACTCAGAGGCTACACCTTC,CASSGRLRGYTF
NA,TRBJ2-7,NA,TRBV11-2,TGTGCCAGCAGCTTAACAGGGCTTCCCTACGAGCAGTACTTC,CASSLTGLPYEQYF
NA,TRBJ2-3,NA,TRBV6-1,TGTGCCAGCAGTGCCCCAGATACGCAGTATTTT,CASSAPDTQYF
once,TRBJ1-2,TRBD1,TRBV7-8,TGTGCCAGCAGCTTCTCCGGGACAGGGACCCGTTTCTATGGCTACACCTTC,CASSFSGTGTRFYGYTF
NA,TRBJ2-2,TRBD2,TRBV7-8,TGTGCCAGCAGCCCACTTCAGCATAGAGCGGGAGGGCCCTCAGCCGGGGAGCTGTTTTTT,CASSPLQHRAGGPSAGELFF
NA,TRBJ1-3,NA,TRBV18,TGTGCCAGCTCACCACCCTCCAGGGGTGGAAACACCATATATTTT,CASSPPSRGGNTIYF
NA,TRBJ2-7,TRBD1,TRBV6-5,TGTGCCACCCTGACTCCGGGACAGGGTACCTACGAGCAGTACTTC,CATLTPGQGTYEQYF
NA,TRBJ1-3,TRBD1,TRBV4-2,TGTGCCAGCAGCCTTCAACAGGGGCTCTCTGGAAACACCATATATTTT,CASSLQQGLSGNTIYF